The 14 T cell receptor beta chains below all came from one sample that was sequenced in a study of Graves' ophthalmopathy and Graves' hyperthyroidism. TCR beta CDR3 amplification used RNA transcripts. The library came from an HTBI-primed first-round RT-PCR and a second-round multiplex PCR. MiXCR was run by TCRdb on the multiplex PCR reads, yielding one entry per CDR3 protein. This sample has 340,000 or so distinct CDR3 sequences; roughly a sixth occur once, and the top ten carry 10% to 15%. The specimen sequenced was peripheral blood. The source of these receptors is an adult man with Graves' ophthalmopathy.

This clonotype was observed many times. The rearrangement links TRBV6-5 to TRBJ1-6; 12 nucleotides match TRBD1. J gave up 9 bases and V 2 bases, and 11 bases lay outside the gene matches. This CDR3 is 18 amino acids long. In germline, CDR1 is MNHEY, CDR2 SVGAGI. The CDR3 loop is CASSYGTGGFNEASPLHF. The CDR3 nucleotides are TGTGCCAGCAGTTACGGGACAGGGGGCTTTAATGAAGCTTCACCCCTCCACTTT.

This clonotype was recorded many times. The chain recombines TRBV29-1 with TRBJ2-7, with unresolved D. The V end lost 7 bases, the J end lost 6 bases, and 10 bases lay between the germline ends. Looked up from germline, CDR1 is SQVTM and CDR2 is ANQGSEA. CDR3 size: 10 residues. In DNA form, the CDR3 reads TGCAGCGCCCTGGACCGCGAGCAGTACTTC. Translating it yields CSALDREQYF.

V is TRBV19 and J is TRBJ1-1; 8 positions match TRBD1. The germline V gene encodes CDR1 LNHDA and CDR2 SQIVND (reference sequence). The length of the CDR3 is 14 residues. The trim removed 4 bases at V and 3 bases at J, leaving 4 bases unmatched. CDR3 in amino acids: CASSTGQGHTEAFF. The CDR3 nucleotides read TGTGCCAGTAGTACCGGACAGGGCCACACTGAAGCTTTCTTT.

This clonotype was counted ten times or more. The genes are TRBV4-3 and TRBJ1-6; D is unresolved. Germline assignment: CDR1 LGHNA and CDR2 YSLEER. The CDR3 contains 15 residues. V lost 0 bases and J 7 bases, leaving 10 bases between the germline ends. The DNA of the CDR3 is TGCGCCAGCAGCCAAGATCTTGGGCGAAATTCACCCCTCCACTTT. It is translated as CASSQDLGRNSPLHF.

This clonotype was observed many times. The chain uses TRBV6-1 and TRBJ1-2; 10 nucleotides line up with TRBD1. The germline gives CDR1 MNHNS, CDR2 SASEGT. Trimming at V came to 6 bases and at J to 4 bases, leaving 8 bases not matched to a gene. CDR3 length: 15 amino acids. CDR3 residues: CASRDRGRKGYGYTF. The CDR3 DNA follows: TGTGCCAGCAGAGACAGGGGGCGCAAAGGCTATGGCTACACCTTC.

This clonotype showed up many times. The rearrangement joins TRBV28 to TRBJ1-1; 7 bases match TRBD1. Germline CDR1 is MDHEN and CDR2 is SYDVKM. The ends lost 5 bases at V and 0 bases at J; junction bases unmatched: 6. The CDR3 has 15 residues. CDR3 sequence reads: CASSPKTGMNTEAFF. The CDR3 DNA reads TGTGCCAGCAGTCCCAAGACAGGGATGAACACTGAAGCTTTCTTT.

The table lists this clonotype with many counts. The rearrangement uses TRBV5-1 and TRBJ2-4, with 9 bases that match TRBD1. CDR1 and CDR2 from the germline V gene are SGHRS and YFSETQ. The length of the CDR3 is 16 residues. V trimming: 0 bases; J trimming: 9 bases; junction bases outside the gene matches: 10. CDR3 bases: TGCGCCAGCAGCTTGGCCCTGGGACAGGGAGGGGGCATTCAGTACTTC. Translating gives CASSLALGQGGGIQYF.

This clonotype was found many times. The CDR3 here is CSARDRVKQGGDDVHF. Written as DNA, the CDR3 is TGCAGTGCTAGAGATCGAGTCAAGCAGGGTGGTGATGATGTGCATTTT. The chain links TRBV20-1 to TRBJ1-5, with D tentatively TRBD1 (5 bases). There are 16 residues in the CDR3. V dropped 0 bases and J dropped 15 bases, with 27 bases sitting between them. Germline V gene sequence: CDR1 DFQATT, CDR2 SNEGSKA (reference sequence).

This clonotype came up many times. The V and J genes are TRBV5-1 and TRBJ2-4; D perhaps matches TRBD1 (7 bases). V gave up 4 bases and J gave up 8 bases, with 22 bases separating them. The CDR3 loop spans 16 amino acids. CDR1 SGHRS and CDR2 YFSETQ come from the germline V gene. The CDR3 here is CASSPNAGQEGDIQYF. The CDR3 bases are TGCGCCAGCAGCCCAAACGCAGGACAGGAGGGAGACATTCAGTACTTC.

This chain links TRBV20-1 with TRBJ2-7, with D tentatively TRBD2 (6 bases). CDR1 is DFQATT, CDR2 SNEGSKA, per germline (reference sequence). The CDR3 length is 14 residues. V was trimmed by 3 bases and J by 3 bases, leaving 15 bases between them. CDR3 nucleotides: TGCAGTGCTAGCATGACGACTAGTAACTACGAGCAGTACTTC. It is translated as CSASMTTSNYEQYF.

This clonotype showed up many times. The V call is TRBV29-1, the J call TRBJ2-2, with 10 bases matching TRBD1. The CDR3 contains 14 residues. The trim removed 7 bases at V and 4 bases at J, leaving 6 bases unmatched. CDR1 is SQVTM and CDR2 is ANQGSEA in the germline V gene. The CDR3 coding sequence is TGCAGCGGTGGTGGGACAGGGGTCACCGGGGAGCTGTTTTTT. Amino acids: CSGGGTGVTGELFF.

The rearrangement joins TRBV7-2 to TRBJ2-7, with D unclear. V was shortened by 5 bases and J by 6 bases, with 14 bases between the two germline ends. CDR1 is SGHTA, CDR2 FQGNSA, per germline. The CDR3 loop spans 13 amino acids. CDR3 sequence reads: CASSLKAAGEQYF. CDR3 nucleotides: TGTGCCAGCAGCCTCAAGGCGGCTGGCGAGCAGTACTTC.

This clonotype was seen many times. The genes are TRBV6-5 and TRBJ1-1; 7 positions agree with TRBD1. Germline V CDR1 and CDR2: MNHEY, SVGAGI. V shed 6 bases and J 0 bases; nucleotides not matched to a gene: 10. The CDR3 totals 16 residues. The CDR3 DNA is TGTGCCAGCAGCCGAGGCGGACAGGCACTGAACACTGAAGCTTTCTTT. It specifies CASSRGGQALNTEAFF.

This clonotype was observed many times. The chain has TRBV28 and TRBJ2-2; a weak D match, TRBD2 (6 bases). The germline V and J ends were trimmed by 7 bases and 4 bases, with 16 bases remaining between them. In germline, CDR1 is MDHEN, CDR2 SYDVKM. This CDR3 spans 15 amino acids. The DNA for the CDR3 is TGTGCCAGCATCCGAGGCGGGACTCTCACCGGGGAGCTGTTTTTT. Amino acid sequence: CASIRGGTLTGELFF.